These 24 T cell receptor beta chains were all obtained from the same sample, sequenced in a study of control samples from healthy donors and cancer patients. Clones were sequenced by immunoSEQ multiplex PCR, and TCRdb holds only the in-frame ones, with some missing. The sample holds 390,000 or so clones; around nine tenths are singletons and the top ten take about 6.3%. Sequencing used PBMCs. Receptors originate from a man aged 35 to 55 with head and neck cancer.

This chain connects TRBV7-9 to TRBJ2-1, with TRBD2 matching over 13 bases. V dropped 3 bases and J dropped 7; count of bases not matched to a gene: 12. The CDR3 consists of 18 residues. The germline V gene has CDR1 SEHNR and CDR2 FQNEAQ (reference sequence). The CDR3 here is CASSLPPRLAGGRNEQFF. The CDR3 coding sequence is TGTGCCAGCAGCTTGCCCCCCCGACTAGCGGGAGGAAGGAATGAGCAGTTCTTC.

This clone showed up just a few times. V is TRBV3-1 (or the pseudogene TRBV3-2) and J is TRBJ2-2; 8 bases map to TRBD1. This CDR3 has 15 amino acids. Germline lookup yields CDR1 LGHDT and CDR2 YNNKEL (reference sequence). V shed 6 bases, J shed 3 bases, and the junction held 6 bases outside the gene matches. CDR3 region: CASRGGQAYTGELFF. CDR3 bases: TGTGCCAGCAGGGGGGGACAGGCGTACACCGGGGAGCTGTTTTTT.

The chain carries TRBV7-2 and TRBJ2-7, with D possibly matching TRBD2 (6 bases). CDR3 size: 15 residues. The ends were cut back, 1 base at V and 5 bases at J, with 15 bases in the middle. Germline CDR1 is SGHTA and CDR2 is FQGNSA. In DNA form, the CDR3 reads TGTGCCAGCAGCTTAGGCGGAGGGTCTGCGAACGAGCAGTACTTC. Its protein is CASSLGGGSANEQYF.

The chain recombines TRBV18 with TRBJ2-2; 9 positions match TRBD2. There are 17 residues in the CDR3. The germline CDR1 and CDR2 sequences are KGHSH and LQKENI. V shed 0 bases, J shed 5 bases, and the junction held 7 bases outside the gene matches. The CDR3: CASSPPSSGTRTGELFF. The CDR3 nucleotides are TGTGCCAGCTCACCACCCTCTAGCGGGACGAGAACCGGGGAGCTGTTTTTT.

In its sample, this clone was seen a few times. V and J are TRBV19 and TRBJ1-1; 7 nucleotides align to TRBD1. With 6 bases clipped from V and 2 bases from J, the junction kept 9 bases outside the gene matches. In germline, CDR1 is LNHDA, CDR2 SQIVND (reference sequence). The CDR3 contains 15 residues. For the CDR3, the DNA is TGTGCCAGTAGCCCGGGACAGTTTCGTAACACTGAAGCTTTCTTT. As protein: CASSPGQFRNTEAFF.

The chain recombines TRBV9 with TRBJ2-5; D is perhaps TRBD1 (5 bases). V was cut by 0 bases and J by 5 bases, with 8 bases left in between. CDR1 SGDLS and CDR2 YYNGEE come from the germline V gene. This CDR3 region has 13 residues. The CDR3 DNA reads TGTGCCAGCAGCGTAGGTCAGGGTGAGACCCAGTACTTC. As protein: CASSVGQGETQYF.

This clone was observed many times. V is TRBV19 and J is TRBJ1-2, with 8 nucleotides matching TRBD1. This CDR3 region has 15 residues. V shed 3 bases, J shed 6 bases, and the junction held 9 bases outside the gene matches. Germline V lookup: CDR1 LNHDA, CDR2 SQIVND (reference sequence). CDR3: CASSMWQGAQDGYTF. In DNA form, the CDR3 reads TGTGCCAGTAGTATGTGGCAGGGGGCGCAGGATGGCTACACCTTC.

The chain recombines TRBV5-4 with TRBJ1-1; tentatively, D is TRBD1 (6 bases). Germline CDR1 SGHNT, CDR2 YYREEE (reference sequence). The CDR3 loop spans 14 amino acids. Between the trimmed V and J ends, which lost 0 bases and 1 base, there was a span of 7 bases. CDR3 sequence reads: CASSLGGANTEAFF. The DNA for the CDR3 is TGTGCCAGCAGCTTGGGGGGGGCGAACACTGAAGCTTTCTTT.

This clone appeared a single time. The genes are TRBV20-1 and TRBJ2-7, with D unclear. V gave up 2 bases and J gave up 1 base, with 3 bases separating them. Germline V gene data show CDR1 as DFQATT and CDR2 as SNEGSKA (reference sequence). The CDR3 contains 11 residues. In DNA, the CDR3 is TGCAGTGCTAGAAGGTCCTACGAGCAGTACTTC. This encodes CSARRSYEQYF.

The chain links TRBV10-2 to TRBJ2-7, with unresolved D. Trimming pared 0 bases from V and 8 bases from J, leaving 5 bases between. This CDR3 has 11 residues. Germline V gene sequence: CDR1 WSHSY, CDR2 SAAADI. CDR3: CASSESRQQYF. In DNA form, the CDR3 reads TGCGCCAGCAGTGAGTCTCGGCAGCAGTACTTC.

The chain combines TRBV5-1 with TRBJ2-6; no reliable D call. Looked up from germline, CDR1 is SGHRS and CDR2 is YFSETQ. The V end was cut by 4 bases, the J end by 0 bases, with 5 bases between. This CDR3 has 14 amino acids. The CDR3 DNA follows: TGCGCCAGCAGCGTGAACTCTGGGGCCAACGTCCTGACTTTC. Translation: CASSVNSGANVLTF.

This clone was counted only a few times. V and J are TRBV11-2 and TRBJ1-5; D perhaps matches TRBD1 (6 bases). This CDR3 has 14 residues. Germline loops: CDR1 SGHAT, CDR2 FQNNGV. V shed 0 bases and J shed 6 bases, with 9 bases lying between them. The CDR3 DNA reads TGTGCCAGCAGCTTAGATCTCAGGGGTCAGCCCCAGCATTTT. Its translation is CASSLDLRGQPQHF.

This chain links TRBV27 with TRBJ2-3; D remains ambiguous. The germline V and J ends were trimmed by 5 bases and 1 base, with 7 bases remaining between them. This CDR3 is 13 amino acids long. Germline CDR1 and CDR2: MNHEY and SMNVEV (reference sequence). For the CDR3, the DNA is TGTGCCAGCAGTCAGGACCGCACAGATACGCAGTATTTT. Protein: CASSQDRTDTQYF.

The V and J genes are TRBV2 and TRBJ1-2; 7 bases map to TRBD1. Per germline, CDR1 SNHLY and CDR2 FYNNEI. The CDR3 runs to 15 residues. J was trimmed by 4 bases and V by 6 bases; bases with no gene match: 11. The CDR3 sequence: CASSPLLRDSYGYTF. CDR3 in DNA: TGTGCCAGCAGCCCTCTACTCCGGGACAGCTATGGCTACACCTTC. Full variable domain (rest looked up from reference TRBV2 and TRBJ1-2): EPEVTQTPSHQVTQMGQEVILRCVPISNHLYFYWYRQILGQKVEFLVSFYNNEISEKSEIFDDQFSVERPDGSNFTLKIRSTKLEDSAMYFCASSPLLRDSYGYTFGSGTRLTVV.

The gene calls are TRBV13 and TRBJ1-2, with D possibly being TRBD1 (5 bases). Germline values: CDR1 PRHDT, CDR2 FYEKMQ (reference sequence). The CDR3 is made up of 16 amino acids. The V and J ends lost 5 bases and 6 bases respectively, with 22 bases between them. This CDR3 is CASSVHPGDGVNGYTF. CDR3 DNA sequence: TGTGCCAGCAGCGTACACCCCGGGGACGGGGTAAATGGCTACACCTTC. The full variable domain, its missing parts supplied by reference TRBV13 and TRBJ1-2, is AAGVIQSPRHLIKEKRETATLKCYPIPRHDTVYWYQQGPGQDPQFLISFYEKMQSDKGSIPDRFSAQQFSDYHSELNMSSLELGDSALYFCASSVHPGDGVNGYTFGSGTRLTVV.

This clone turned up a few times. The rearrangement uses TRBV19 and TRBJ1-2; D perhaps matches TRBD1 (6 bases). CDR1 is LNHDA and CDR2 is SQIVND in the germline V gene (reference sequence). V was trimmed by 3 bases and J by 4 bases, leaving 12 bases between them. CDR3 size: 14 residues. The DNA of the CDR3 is TGTGCCAGTAGTATTATAGGACAGTTCTATGGCTACACCTTC. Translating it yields CASSIIGQFYGYTF.

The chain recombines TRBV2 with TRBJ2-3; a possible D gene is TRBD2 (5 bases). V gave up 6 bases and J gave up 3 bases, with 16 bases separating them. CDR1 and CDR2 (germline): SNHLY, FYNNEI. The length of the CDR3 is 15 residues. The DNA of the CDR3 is TGTGCCAGCAGGGGGTCTAGCCCTTCGACAGATACGCAGTATTTT. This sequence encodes CASRGSSPSTDTQYF.

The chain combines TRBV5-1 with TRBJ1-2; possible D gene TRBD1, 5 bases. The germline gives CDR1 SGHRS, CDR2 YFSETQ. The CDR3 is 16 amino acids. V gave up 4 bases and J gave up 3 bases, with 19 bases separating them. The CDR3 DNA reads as TGCGCCAGCAGCCCCACGAGAGGGACTTCGGACTATGGCTACACCTTC. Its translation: CASSPTRGTSDYGYTF.

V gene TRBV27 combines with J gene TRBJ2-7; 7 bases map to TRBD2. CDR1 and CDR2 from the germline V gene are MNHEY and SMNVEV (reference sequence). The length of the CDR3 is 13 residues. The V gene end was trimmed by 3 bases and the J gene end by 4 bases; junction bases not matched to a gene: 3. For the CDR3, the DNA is TGTGCCAGCAGTTTGGGAGGGCCTTACGAGCAGTACTTC. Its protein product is CASSLGGPYEQYF.

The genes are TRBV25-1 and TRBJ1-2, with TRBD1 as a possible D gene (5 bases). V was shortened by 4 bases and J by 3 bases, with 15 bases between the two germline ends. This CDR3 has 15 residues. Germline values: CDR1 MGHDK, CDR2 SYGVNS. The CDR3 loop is CASSGSGSKDYGYTF. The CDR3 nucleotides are TGTGCCAGCAGTGGTTCAGGGAGTAAGGACTATGGCTACACCTTC.

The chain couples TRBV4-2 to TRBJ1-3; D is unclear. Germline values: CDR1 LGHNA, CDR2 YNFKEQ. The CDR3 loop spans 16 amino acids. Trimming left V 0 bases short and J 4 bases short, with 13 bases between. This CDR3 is CASSQDRTAPGNTIYF. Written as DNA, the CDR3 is TGTGCCAGCAGCCAAGACCGGACGGCTCCGGGAAACACCATATATTTT.

The CDR3 is CASTPRGMHTEAFF. The CDR3 DNA reads TGTGCCAGCACCCCGAGAGGGATGCACACTGAAGCTTTCTTT. V and J are TRBV27 and TRBJ1-1; D is undetermined. The V gene's germline CDR1 is MNHEY and CDR2 SMNVEV (reference sequence). The CDR3 spans 14 residues. Trimming pared 7 bases from V and 3 bases from J, leaving 15 bases between.

The CDR3 DNA is TGTGCCAGCAGCCAAGCGAACAGGAACACTGAAGCTTTCTTT. Translation gives CASSQANRNTEAFF. The chain couples TRBV3-1 (or the pseudogene TRBV3-2) to TRBJ1-1; no definite D call. This CDR3 is 14 amino acids long. The germline gives CDR1 LGHDT, CDR2 YNNKEL (reference sequence). The V and J ends lost 1 base and 1 base respectively, with 7 bases between them.

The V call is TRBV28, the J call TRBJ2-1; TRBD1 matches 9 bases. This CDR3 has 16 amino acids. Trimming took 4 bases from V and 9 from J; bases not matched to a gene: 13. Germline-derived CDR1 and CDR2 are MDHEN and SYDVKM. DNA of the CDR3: TGTGCCAGCAGTTCCTACAGGGGGCGAAACAGGGTTGAGCAGTTCTTC. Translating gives CASSSYRGRNRVEQFF.